These T cell receptor beta chains were read from a single sample in a study of OX40 agonist ivuxolimab in advanced cancers. The repertoire was sequenced with immunoSEQ multiplex PCR; TCRdb's copy has only in-frame clones and lacks some. The table includes tens of thousands of clones, about 88% detected once. The material sequenced was CD4+ or CD8+ T cells sorted from blood, taken in a trial of the OX40 agonist ivuxolimab. These receptors all come from an adult with an advanced solid tumor such as melanoma, head and neck, liver or kidney cancer. CDR3s include the opening cysteine and the closing phenylalanine or tryptophan. The order of the fields is J gene, D gene, V gene, clone size, CDR3 protein, CDR3 DNA. A D gene is named only where the DNA matches it firmly. Only part of the rows carry a size: once, few, many, or a class if the clone is expanded.

J gene: TRBJ2-7
D gene: -
V gene: TRBV10-3
clone size: -
CDR3 protein: CAISDSGSPYEQYF
CDR3 DNA: TGTGCCATCAGTGATTCAGGGTCTCCCTACGAGCAGTACTTC

J gene: TRBJ2-5
D gene: -
V gene: TRBV2
clone size: -
CDR3 protein: CASSDLLGETQYF
CDR3 DNA: TGTGCCAGCAGTGATTTGCTTGGAGAGACCCAGTACTTC

J gene: TRBJ1-1
D gene: -
V gene: TRBV28
clone size: -
CDR3 protein: CASTDPSKAEAFF
CDR3 DNA: TGTGCCAGCACTGACCCTAGTAAAGCTGAAGCTTTCTTT

J gene: TRBJ2-5
D gene: -
V gene: TRBV7-6
clone size: -
CDR3 protein: CASSTRPGGETQYF
CDR3 DNA: TGTGCCAGCAGCACCCGACCGGGCGGAGAGACCCAGTACTTC

J gene: TRBJ1-2
D gene: TRBD1
V gene: TRBV30
clone size: -
CDR3 protein: CASTRIQGVNYGYTF
CDR3 DNA: TGTGCCTCCACCCGGATACAGGGGGTTAACTATGGCTACACCTTC

J gene: TRBJ1-2
D gene: -
V gene: TRBV7-9
clone size: few
CDR3 protein: CASSSGRRDYGYTF
CDR3 DNA: TGTGCCAGCTCCTCAGGGAGGCGGGACTATGGCTACACCTTC

J gene: TRBJ1-1
D gene: -
V gene: TRBV30
clone size: -
CDR3 protein: CAWSTMVSTEAFF
CDR3 DNA: TGTGCCTGGAGTACGATGGTGAGCACTGAAGCTTTCTTT

J gene: TRBJ1-6
D gene: -
V gene: TRBV18
clone size: -
CDR3 protein: CASSPGPGDNSPLHF
CDR3 DNA: TGTGCCAGCTCACCGGGTCCTGGGGATAATTCACCCCTCCACTTT

J gene: TRBJ1-2
D gene: -
V gene: TRBV2
clone size: -
CDR3 protein: CASSVGVYGYTF
CDR3 DNA: TGTGCCAGCAGTGTAGGGGTCTATGGCTACACCTTC

J gene: TRBJ1-1
D gene: -
V gene: TRBV5-4
clone size: -
CDR3 protein: CASSLEGGDTEAFF
CDR3 DNA: TGTGCCAGCAGCTTGGAGGGAGGCGACACTGAAGCTTTCTTT

J gene: TRBJ1-2
D gene: TRBD1
V gene: TRBV30
clone size: -
CDR3 protein: CASDREHGYTF
CDR3 DNA: TGTGCCTCCGACAGGGAGCATGGCTACACCTTC

J gene: TRBJ2-7
D gene: TRBD1
V gene: TRBV4-1
clone size: -
CDR3 protein: CASSQDQGQGAFEQYF
CDR3 DNA: TGCGCCAGCAGCCAAGATCAAGGACAGGGGGCGTTCGAGCAGTACTTC

J gene: TRBJ1-4
D gene: TRBD1
V gene: TRBV4-2
clone size: -
CDR3 protein: CASSQDGTGGAEKLFF
CDR3 DNA: TGTGCCAGCAGCCAAGATGGGACAGGGGGCGCGGAAAAACTGTTTTTT